The entry that follows covers one T cell receptor beta chain sequence. TCRdb's copy holds only in-frame clones and misses some; the assay was immunoSEQ multiplex PCR. The table lists hundreds of thousands of clones, around 90% of them singletons. The data stem from a study of blood T cell repertoires in COVID-19. CDR3 size: 15 residues. CDR1 is GTSNPN, CDR2 SVGIG, per germline (reference sequence). V trimming: 2 bases; J trimming: 5 bases; junction bases outside the gene matches: 8. The specimen was PBMCs or T cells enriched from blood (not recorded which). This TCR came from a woman in her forties or fifties who had recovered from COVID-19. The chain carries TRBV30 and TRBJ2-7; 11 nucleotides align to TRBD2. The CDR3 DNA follows: TGTGCCTGGAGTAAACTAGCGGGAGATGGGAACGAGCAGTACTTC. It specifies CAWSKLAGDGNEQYF.